These 17 T cell receptor beta chains originate from one sample sequenced in a study of blood T cell repertoires in COVID-19 (dated by TCRdb to 2020 to 2022). Library method: the immunoSEQ multiplex PCR assay. What TCRdb holds here is the immuneACCESS table cut down to in-frame rearrangements. Part of the clones is not present; checked against another copy, under half of the missing clones reflect an unresolved V gene, and the others are unexplained. The sample data list roughly 350,000 clones, and 85% to 90% of these were observed just once. Roughly 6% of the sample comes from the top ten. Specimen: peripheral blood. Source of these receptors: a woman between 45 and 65 years old with COVID-19, enrolled during active disease.

V is TRBV14 and J is TRBJ2-2; D might be TRBD1 (5 bases). V was pared by 1 base and J by 4 bases, with 10 bases between. The CDR3 runs to 15 residues. Germline CDR1 SGHDN, CDR2 FVKESK. The CDR3 here is CASSQGTPATGELFF. CDR3 coding DNA: TGTGCCAGCAGCCAAGGGACACCTGCCACCGGGGAGCTGTTTTTT.

This sequence joins TRBV10-3 and TRBJ2-1, with D perhaps matching TRBD2 (6 bases). Germline CDR1 ENHRY, CDR2 SYGVKD. Trimming cost V 8 bases and J 3 bases, with 11 bases left between them. The CDR3 sequence is 13 residues long. CDR3 region: CAIGQGGYNEQFF. The CDR3 nucleotides read TGTGCCATCGGGCAGGGAGGCTACAATGAGCAGTTCTTC.

J is TRBJ2-5 and V is TRBV5-1; tentative D call: TRBD2 (5 bases). Germline CDR1 reads SGHRS; CDR2 reads YFSETQ. Trimming took 0 bases from V and 4 from J, leaving 10 bases between them. This CDR3 has 14 residues. The CDR3 region is CASSLVSVRETQYF. The DNA of the CDR3 is TGCGCCAGCAGCTTGGTTAGCGTACGAGAGACCCAGTACTTC. The variable domain in full, with the rest retrieved from reference TRBV5-1 and TRBJ2-5, is KAGVTQTPRYLIKTRGQQVTLSCSPISGHRSVSWYQQTPGQGLQFLFEYFSETQRNKGNFPGRFSGRQFSNSRSEMNVSTLELGDSALYLCASSLVSVRETQYFGPGTRLLVL.

This clone was picked up one time. The V gene is TRBV7-3, the J gene TRBJ2-1; 9 positions agree with TRBD2. The CDR3 length is 15 residues. V shed 5 bases and J 8 bases; nucleotides not matched to a gene: 10. Germline V CDR1 and CDR2: SGHTA, FQGTGA. CDR3 sequence (DNA): TGTGCCAGCAGCCCCCAGCCTAGCGGGATCCATGAGCAGTTCTTC. This encodes CASSPQPSGIHEQFF.

The V call is TRBV6-5, the J call TRBJ1-6; TRBD1 is a possible D gene (6 bases). The CDR3 totals 16 residues. Germline CDR1 and CDR2: MNHEY and SVGAGI. V gave up 2 bases and J gave up 0 bases, with 8 bases separating them. CDR3 bases: TGTGCCAGCAGTTACACAGGGAGCTCCTATAATTCACCCCTCCACTTT. This gives the protein CASSYTGSSYNSPLHF.

CDR3 DNA sequence: TGTGCCACCAGTGAACCTAAACCGGGACTAGCGGGAGGACCGTACAATGAGCAGTTCTTC. It encodes CATSEPKPGLAGGPYNEQFF. The chain couples TRBV24-1 to TRBJ2-1, with 15 bases fitting TRBD2. Unmatched junction bases numbered 13, after V lost 4 bases and J lost 4 bases. This CDR3 is 20 amino acids long. CDR1 is KGHDR and CDR2 is SFDVKD in the germline V gene.

The rearrangement links TRBV9 to TRBJ1-6; tentative D call: TRBD1 (5 bases). V was shortened by 0 bases and J by 7 bases, with 8 bases between the two germline ends. The germline gives CDR1 SGDLS, CDR2 YYNGEE. The CDR3 is made up of 14 amino acids. The CDR3 loop is CASSVVAGNSPLHF. In DNA form, the CDR3 reads TGTGCCAGCAGCGTAGTGGCAGGGAATTCACCCCTCCACTTT.

The chain recombines TRBV11-3 with TRBJ2-5, with 15 bases lining up with TRBD2. The V gene end was trimmed by 5 bases and the J gene end by 5 bases; junction bases not matched to a gene: 9. This CDR3 comprises 17 residues. CDR1 is SGHNT, CDR2 YENEEA, per germline. CDR3 residues: CASSPRTSGRARETQYF. The CDR3 region has the DNA TGTGCCAGCAGCCCAAGGACTAGCGGGAGGGCTCGTGAGACCCAGTACTTC.

The CDR3 sequence: CASSNLYEQYF. CDR3 nucleotides: TGTGCCAGCAGTAACTTATACGAGCAGTACTTC. The rearrangement joins TRBV6-5 to TRBJ2-7, with D unresolved. Germline loops: CDR1 MNHEY, CDR2 SVGAGI. V lost 5 bases and J 4 bases, leaving 6 bases between the germline ends. The CDR3 extends over 11 amino acids.

This rearrangement joins TRBV6-2 or TRBV6-3 to TRBJ2-7; D perhaps matches TRBD1 (6 bases). The CDR3 spans 15 residues. The germline gives CDR1 MNHEY, CDR2 SVGEGT. V gave up 4 bases and J gave up 0 bases, with 13 bases separating them. The CDR3 DNA sequence: TGTGCCAGCAGTTCACAGGGACCCAGCTCCTACGAGCAGTACTTC. Protein product: CASSSQGPSSYEQYF.

V gene TRBV5-1 combines with J gene TRBJ2-2, with 7 positions matching TRBD2. The CDR3 runs 17 residues. Germline CDR1 is SGHRS and CDR2 is YFSETQ. The V and J ends lost 5 bases and 1 base, in that order; junction bases with no gene match: 11. This chain's CDR3 is CASRSFGAGVNTGELFF. The CDR3 nucleotides read TGCGCCAGCAGATCTTTCGGGGCGGGGGTGAACACCGGGGAGCTGTTTTTT.

The chain is built from TRBV12-3 or TRBV12-4 and TRBJ1-5; D is possibly TRBD1 (5 bases). The CDR3 runs 13 residues. V lost 5 bases to trimming and J lost 7 bases, with 12 bases between them. CDR3 sequence reads: CASSLQVEQPQHF. The CDR3 DNA reads TGTGCCAGCAGTCTACAGGTGGAGCAGCCCCAGCATTTT.

The rearrangement uses TRBV5-6 and TRBJ2-1; perhaps TRBD1 as D (5 bases). Trimming removed 4 bases at V and 7 bases at J, with 15 bases between. CDR1 and CDR2 (germline): SGHDT, YYEEEE. The CDR3 has 14 residues. In nucleotides, the CDR3 is TGTGCCAGCAGCACAGGACACCCGAGGAATGAGCAGTTCTTC. Its protein is CASSTGHPRNEQFF.

This clone occurred once. The V call is TRBV5-8, the J call TRBJ1-5; the match to TRBD1 covers 7 bases. Losses at the gene ends were 4 bases for V and 0 bases for J; bases not matched to a gene: 4. CDR3 length: 15 residues. The germline V gene has CDR1 SGHTS and CDR2 YDEGEE. The CDR3 DNA is TGTGCCAGCAGCCCGGGACAGCATAGCAATCAGCCCCAGCATTTT. Translated, it gives CASSPGQHSNQPQHF. The full variable domain, rest sourced from reference TRBV5-8 and TRBJ1-5, is EAGVTQSPTHLIKTRGQQATLRCSPISGHTSVYWYQQALGLGLQFLLWYDEGEERNRGNFPPRFSGRQFPNYSSELNVNALELEDSALYLCASSPGQHSNQPQHFGDGTRLSIL.

V is TRBV7-2 and J is TRBJ2-3; D unresolved. The germline gives CDR1 SGHTA, CDR2 FQGNSA. V was shortened by 0 bases and J by 2 bases, with 12 bases between the two germline ends. CDR3 size: 16 residues. CDR3 bases: TGTGCCAGCAGCTTAGCGCTTAGTTCCACCACAGATACGCAGTATTTT. Translated: CASSLALSSTTDTQYF.

J is TRBJ1-1 and V is TRBV19; D is undetermined. Between the trimmed V and J ends, which lost 11 bases and 1 base, there was a span of 14 bases. CDR1 LNHDA and CDR2 SQIVND come from the germline V gene (reference sequence). The CDR3 contains 13 residues. The CDR3 sequence: CASREGGNTEAFF. Here the CDR3 DNA reads TGTGCCTCTAGGGAGGGCGGGAACACTGAAGCTTTCTTT.

The chain employs TRBV5-4 and TRBJ2-2; TRBD2 might be the D (6 bases). V was clipped by 0 bases and J by 5 bases, with 11 bases between them. Germline CDR1 SGHNT, CDR2 YYREEE (reference sequence). This CDR3 comprises 15 residues. CDR3 loop: CASSLDGRRTGELFF. The DNA for the CDR3 is TGTGCCAGCAGCTTGGACGGGAGACGGACCGGGGAGCTGTTTTTT.